These 27 T cell receptor beta chains came from one sample sequenced in a study of blood T cell repertoires in COVID-19. Some clones are missing from TCRdb's copy, which holds only in-frame ones; the method was immunoSEQ multiplex PCR. The sample consists of more than 200,000 clones, around 84% of them appearing once. The sample was peripheral blood. These receptors came from a man in his fifties or sixties with acute or convalescent COVID-19.

J is TRBJ2-5 and V is TRBV25-1, with a tentative D call TRBD1 (5 bases). This CDR3 comprises 15 residues. Germline V gene lookup returns CDR1 MGHDK and CDR2 SYGVNS. The CDR3 DNA reads as TGTGCAACGCTACCGGGCTCTCAACCAGGGGAGACCCAGTACTTC. Translating gives CATLPGSQPGETQYF.

This chain uses TRBV10-3 with TRBJ2-2, with D possibly TRBD2 on 6 matching bases. The CDR3 is 16 residues long. The germline V gene encodes CDR1 ENHRY and CDR2 SYGVKD. V lost 6 bases, J lost 2 bases, and 16 bases lay in between. The CDR3 nucleotides are TGTGCCATCAGCCAAACCACTAGCCCCAACACCGGGGAGCTGTTTTTT. This gives the protein CAISQTTSPNTGELFF.

The chain has TRBV7-3 and TRBJ1-2; D possibly corresponds to TRBD1 (5 bases). Trimming removed 2 bases from V and 0 bases from J, with 19 bases in between. The V gene's germline CDR1 is SGHTA and CDR2 FQGTGA. The CDR3 loop spans 18 amino acids. The CDR3 nucleotides are TGTGCCAGCAGCTTATACCCCCGGCAGGGCAGAGCTAACTATGGCTACACCTTC. Encoded protein: CASSLYPRQGRANYGYTF.

The chain carries TRBV18 and TRBJ1-4; D is possibly TRBD1 (6 bases). The V end was cut by 4 bases, the J end by 1 base, with 10 bases between. The CDR3 sequence is 15 residues long. The germline CDR1 and CDR2 sequences are KGHSH and LQKENI. CDR3 sequence (DNA): TGTGCCAGCTCACGCCTAGGGGGAACTAATGAAAAACTGTTTTTT. Translation: CASSRLGGTNEKLFF. Drawing the rest from reference TRBV18 and TRBJ1-4, the complete variable domain is NAGVMQNPRHLVRRRGQEARLRCSPMKGHSHVYWYRQLPEEGLKFMVYLQKENIIDESGMPKERFSAEFPKEGPSILRIQQVVRGDSAAYFCASSRLGGTNEKLFFGSGTQLSVL.

This rearrangement joins TRBV28 to TRBJ1-5, with TRBD1 as a possible D gene (5 bases). This CDR3 contains 15 residues. With 3 bases removed from V and 0 bases from J, the gap between germline ends came to 9 bases. CDR1 and CDR2 (germline): MDHEN, SYDVKM. CDR3 sequence (DNA): TGTGCCAGCAGTTTGCAAGGGGATAGCAATCAGCCCCAGCATTTT. Translating it yields CASSLQGDSNQPQHF.

The J gene is TRBJ2-5, the V gene TRBV9; 9 nucleotides match TRBD2. After removal of 0 bases from V and 3 bases from J, the junction contained 3 bases not matched to a gene. The CDR3 runs to 15 residues. Germline V lookup: CDR1 SGDLS, CDR2 YYNGEE. The CDR3 loop is CASSVGGLAEETQYF. CDR3 DNA: TGTGCCAGCAGCGTAGGGGGACTAGCAGAAGAGACCCAGTACTTC.

The rearrangement uses TRBV19 and TRBJ1-1, with TRBD1 as a possible D gene (5 bases). The ends were cut back, 10 bases at V and 4 bases at J, with 19 bases in the middle. Germline CDR1 LNHDA, CDR2 SQIVND (reference sequence). The CDR3 has 14 amino acids. The CDR3 region is CAILAGPGGTEAFF. The CDR3 DNA sequence: TGTGCCATTCTCGCCGGGCCCGGGGGCACTGAAGCTTTCTTT.

The chain has TRBV29-1 and TRBJ2-7; 8 nucleotides line up with TRBD2. Germline trimming cut 6 bases from V and 2 bases from J; bases unmatched to any gene: 12. Germline V gene data show CDR1 as SQVTM and CDR2 as ANQGSEA. The CDR3 contains 15 residues. The CDR3 is CSVSQGTSLPYEQYF. DNA of the CDR3: TGCAGCGTATCGCAGGGGACTAGTCTCCCCTACGAGCAGTACTTC.

The chain joins TRBV14 to TRBJ2-7, with D possibly matching TRBD1 (5 bases). In germline, CDR1 is SGHDN, CDR2 FVKESK. The CDR3 loop spans 14 amino acids. The V end lost 1 base, the J end lost 0 bases, and 7 bases lay between the germline ends. This CDR3 reads CASSQGQGSYEQYF. The CDR3 DNA reads TGTGCCAGCAGCCAAGGTCAGGGCTCCTACGAGCAGTACTTC.

This chain connects TRBV7-3 to TRBJ2-1; D is unclear. The V gene's germline CDR1 is SGHTA and CDR2 FQGTGA. The CDR3 extends over 13 amino acids. Trimming removed 2 bases from V and 9 bases from J, with 11 bases in between. CDR3 sequence reads: CASSLVRSGEQFF. The CDR3 DNA reads TGTGCCAGCAGCTTAGTTCGGTCCGGTGAGCAGTTCTTC.

This clone was counted once. CDR3 protein: CASSLLQAPDGAFF. The CDR3 DNA reads as TGTGCCAGCAGTTTACTCCAGGCGCCTGATGGAGCTTTCTTT. V is TRBV28 and J is TRBJ1-1; D gene uncertain. CDR1 and CDR2 from the germline V gene are MDHEN and SYDVKM. V lost 2 bases and J 10 bases, leaving 17 bases between the germline ends. This CDR3 is 14 amino acids long. Based on the CDR3 plus reference TRBV28 and TRBJ1-1, the full variable domain is DVKVTQSSRYLVKRTGEKVFLECVQDMDHENMFWYRQDPGLGLRLIYFSYDVKMKEKGDIPEGYSVSREKKERFSLILESASTNQTSMYLCASSLLQAPDGAFFGQGTRLTVV.

The rearrangement links TRBV30 to TRBJ2-2; weak D call: TRBD1 (6 bases). The V gene lost 3 bases and the J gene lost 4 bases, with 15 bases spanning the gap. The V gene's germline CDR1 is GTSNPN and CDR2 SVGIG (reference sequence). The CDR3 contains 15 residues. The CDR3 bases are TGTGCCTGGAGAAGGAAGGACAGAGGCACCGGGGAGCTGTTTTTT. Protein product: CAWRRKDRGTGELFF.

The chain is built from TRBV7-2 and TRBJ2-1; 9 nucleotides line up with TRBD2. The J segment lost 3 bases and the V segment lost 1 base, leaving 1 base of the junction unmatched. Germline V gene lookup returns CDR1 SGHTA and CDR2 FQGNSA. CDR3 length equals 15 residues. The CDR3 sequence is CASSLGLAVYNEQFF. Written as DNA, the CDR3 is TGTGCCAGCAGCTTAGGACTAGCGGTCTACAATGAGCAGTTCTTC.

The chain employs TRBV27 and TRBJ1-2; TRBD1 might be the D (6 bases). Germline V gene sequence: CDR1 MNHEY, CDR2 SMNVEV (reference sequence). Trimming cost V 3 bases and J 8 bases, with 13 bases left between them. The CDR3 contains 13 residues. CDR3: CASSLSAGAGYTF. DNA of the CDR3: TGTGCCAGCAGTTTGAGTGCAGGGGCGGGCTACACCTTC.

The chain is built from TRBV21-1 and TRBJ1-2; the table calls TRBD1, which could not be checked here. TRBV21-1 is tagged as a pseudogene. The CDR3 totals 15 residues. The CDR3 DNA is TGTGCCAGCAGCAAAGGTTCGACAGAAAACTATGGCTACACCTTC. Amino acid sequence: CASSKGSTENYGYTF.

This chain joins TRBV19 and TRBJ2-1, with TRBD2 as a possible D gene (5 bases). The CDR3 extends over 11 amino acids. V lost 6 bases, J lost 9 bases, and 9 bases lay in between. The germline CDR1 and CDR2 sequences are LNHDA and SQIVND (reference sequence). The CDR3 loop is CASSIRGEQFF. The CDR3 DNA reads as TGTGCCAGTAGCATCCGGGGTGAGCAGTTCTTC. Looking up the rest from reference TRBV19 and TRBJ2-1 gives the full variable domain: DGGITQSPKYLFRKEGQNVTLSCEQNLNHDAMYWYRQDPGQGLRLIYYSQIVNDFQKGDIAEGYSVSREKKESFPLTVTSAQKNPTAFYLCASSIRGEQFFGPGTRLTVL.

This clone occurred a few times. The chain carries TRBV7-3 and TRBJ2-2; 8 bases line up with TRBD1. The CDR3 extends over 15 amino acids. With 5 bases clipped from V and 5 bases from J, the junction kept 7 bases outside the gene matches. Germline V gene lookup returns CDR1 SGHTA and CDR2 FQGTGA. In DNA form, the CDR3 reads TGTGCCAGCAGCAACGGACAGGGCGGTACCGGGGAGCTGTTTTTT. Translation: CASSNGQGGTGELFF.

This chain links TRBV3-1 (or the pseudogene TRBV3-2) with TRBJ2-2; TRBD1 agrees at 8 bases. Germline V gives CDR1 LGHDT, CDR2 YNNKEL (reference sequence). The CDR3 contains 16 residues. The V segment lost 5 bases and the J segment 1 base; nucleotides outside the gene matches: 6. In DNA form, the CDR3 reads TGTGCCAGCAGCAGTTGGGGGACAGGGAACACCGGGGAGCTGTTTTTT. Translation gives CASSSWGTGNTGELFF.

The V gene is TRBV4-1, the J gene TRBJ2-5; the match to TRBD1 covers 7 bases. CDR1 and CDR2 (germline): MGHRA, YSYEKL. The V gene end was trimmed by 4 bases and the J gene end by 1 base; junction bases not matched to a gene: 9. CDR3 length equals 16 residues. The CDR3 sequence: CASSLAPRGSQETQYF. DNA for the CDR3: TGCGCCAGCAGCCTCGCTCCCAGGGGGTCCCAAGAGACCCAGTACTTC.

This chain connects TRBV7-9 to TRBJ2-7; 15 bases line up with TRBD2. The V gene's germline CDR1 is SEHNR and CDR2 FQNEAQ (reference sequence). This CDR3 contains 16 residues. The V and J ends lost 4 bases and 7 bases, in that order; junction bases with no gene match: 8. In nucleotides, the CDR3 is TGTGCCAGCAGCTCCCCGGGACTAGCGGGAGGTAGTGAGCAGTACTTC. It yields the protein CASSSPGLAGGSEQYF.

Here the CDR3 DNA reads TGCGCCAGCAGCGGAAACAGGGAGTACAATGAGCAGTTCTTC. Translation: CASSGNREYNEQFF. The chain has TRBV5-1 and TRBJ2-1; weak D call: TRBD1 (6 bases). Per germline, CDR1 SGHRS and CDR2 YFSETQ. Between the trimmed V and J ends, which lost 4 bases and 4 bases, there was a span of 12 bases. The CDR3 loop spans 14 amino acids.

This chain connects TRBV4-2 to TRBJ1-1; 9 bases align to TRBD1. V dropped 4 bases and J dropped 0; count of bases not matched to a gene: 3. CDR1 and CDR2 from the germline V gene are LGHNA and YNFKEQ. The CDR3 extends over 15 amino acids. The DNA for the CDR3 is TGTGCCAGCAGCCGGGACAGGGCCATGAACACTGAAGCTTTCTTT. It translates to CASSRDRAMNTEAFF.

The chain combines TRBV19 with TRBJ1-4, with 8 nucleotides matching TRBD1. The germline CDR1 and CDR2 sequences are LNHDA and SQIVND (reference sequence). After removal of 6 bases from V and 2 bases from J, the junction contained 5 bases not matched to a gene. The CDR3 spans 15 residues. The CDR3 coding sequence is TGTGCCAGTAGGGAAAACAGGGGGACTAATGAAAAACTGTTTTTT. The encoded protein is CASRENRGTNEKLFF.

The rearrangement joins TRBV2 to TRBJ1-3; no definite D call. The V end lost 6 bases, the J end lost 3 bases, and 6 bases lay between the germline ends. This CDR3 contains 12 residues. Germline CDR1 is SNHLY and CDR2 is FYNNEI. CDR3 nucleotides: TGTGCCAGCAGCTCCCTTGGAAACACCATATATTTT. Its protein is CASSSLGNTIYF.

Only one count was recorded for this clone. V is TRBV6-2 or TRBV6-3 and J is TRBJ2-5; no reliable D call. V was cut by 2 bases and J by 4 bases, with 11 bases left in between. This CDR3 is 14 amino acids long. Germline V gene data show CDR1 as MNHEY and CDR2 as SVGEGT. The CDR3 protein is CASSYGPNGETQYF. CDR3 nucleotides: TGTGCCAGCAGTTACGGGCCTAACGGAGAGACCCAGTACTTC.

This clone was found a few times. The rearrangement joins TRBV7-2 to TRBJ2-1, with TRBD2 identical over 9 bases. Germline CDR1 and CDR2: SGHTA and FQGNSA. V was clipped by 3 bases and J by 3 bases; unmatched bases: 12. The CDR3 is 18 amino acids. The CDR3 DNA sequence: TGTGCCAGCAGCTTCCGTCCCACGACTAGCGGTGTCTACAATGAGCAGTTCTTC. This encodes CASSFRPTTSGVYNEQFF.

V and J are TRBV6-5 and TRBJ2-2; D may be TRBD1 (6 bases). CDR1 is MNHEY and CDR2 is SVGAGI in the germline V gene. V was trimmed by 6 bases and J by 4 bases, leaving 9 bases between them. The CDR3 totals 13 residues. The CDR3: CASRGHRTGELFF. The DNA of the CDR3 is TGTGCCAGCAGGGGACACCGCACCGGGGAGCTGTTTTTT.